This is a list of T cell receptor beta chains from one sample in a study of PD-L1 blockade in urothelial cancer. TCRdb keeps only in-frame clones here, not all; method: immunoSEQ multiplex PCR. The data show 50,000 to 65,000 clones, around 83% seen once. The material sequenced was PBMCs, taken around atezolizumab (anti-PD-L1) treatment. The receptors come from a man aged 50 or older with urothelial cancer. CDR3s leave out the opening cysteine and the closing phenylalanine or tryptophan.

j_call v_call cdr3_aa
TRBJ1-4 TRBV29-1 SVTLASTNEKLF
TRBJ2-1 TRBV10-1 ASSEGIAGEQF
TRBJ1-5 TRBV27 ATSIRGGKQPQH
TRBJ1-5 TRBV5-5 ASSLGQDNQPQH
TRBJ2-5 TRBV19 ASSSDRQETQY
TRBJ1-3 TRBV14 ASSRLQGDGNTIY
TRBJ2-6 TRBV9 ASRHSSSGANVLT
TRBJ1-6 TRBV6-1 ASSDLWGGLSPLH
TRBJ1-3 TRBV7-8 ASSTRYSGNTIY
TRBJ2-3 TRBV2 ASSADEILEGDTQY
TRBJ1-2 TRBV19 ASSTTVNGYT
TRBJ2-5 TRBV7-9 ASSFFTGGEETQY
TRBJ2-5 TRBV27 ASSLWGSQETQY
TRBJ2-1 TRBV27 ASSRPLGVEQF
TRBJ2-2 TRBV9 ASSAASGTNTGELF
TRBJ2-7 TRBV18 ASSPRPSGSGGLEQY
TRBJ1-5 TRBV6-1 ASTWDRAGNQPQH
TRBJ2-5 TRBV11-2 ASSTLGRENQETQY
TRBJ2-2 TRBV28 ASSSTYRGTGELF
TRBJ1-2 TRBV28 ASSFAGTGVHGYT
TRBJ1-5 TRBV6-1 ASKEQGYQPQH
TRBJ1-2 TRBV18 ASSPGATGARYGYT
TRBJ2-5 TRBV28 ASSFRRRTSVQETQY
TRBJ2-7 TRBV28 ASSRSSGSFHEQY
TRBJ1-2 TRBV5-6 ASRLQGSYGYT
TRBJ1-3 TRBV9 ASSPGGFRGYSGNTIY
TRBJ1-2 TRBV28 ASSLAEH
TRBJ1-2 TRBV6-5 ASQAGGGYGYT
TRBJ1-1 TRBV6-5 ASSYGTGYSPEAF
TRBJ1-1 TRBV5-5 ASQDSRPISQSNEAF
TRBJ1-3 TRBV25-1 ASSEYNTFSGNTIY
TRBJ1-2 TRBV15 ATSRAGTGRHYGYT
TRBJ1-3 TRBV15 ATSRDQTLASGNTIY
TRBJ2-7 TRBV30 AWRGTGGYEQY
TRBJ2-5 TRBV7-3 ASRAGAGALETQY
TRBJ1-1 TRBV19 ASSIDGRGVDEAF
TRBJ1-2 TRBV28 ASSLPGVGYT
TRBJ2-2 TRBV4-2 ASSHNDRRRNTGELF
TRBJ2-5 TRBV30 AWSDTGTAKETQY
TRBJ2-7 TRBV6-1 ASSLLYRGEQY
TRBJ2-7 TRBV28 ASSLLGTGDLHSYEQY
TRBJ1-6 TRBV5-1 ASSLGFGQGNSPLH
TRBJ1-1 TRBV7-9 ASSYQGTAF
TRBJ2-7 TRBV30 AWSVAGMAVQY
TRBJ1-4 TRBV4-1 ASSQAPGTGGEKLF
TRBJ2-7 TRBV9 ASSVESSNDEQY
TRBJ2-7 TRBV7-2 ASSPTSGYEQY
TRBJ1-1 TRBV19 ASSIRQNMNTEAF
TRBJ2-2 TRBV28 ASSAAGSWTGELF
TRBJ1-1 TRBV2 ASSATGLPAF
TRBJ2-1 TRBV18 ASSEGLSSYNEQF
TRBJ2-3 TRBV7-9 ASSPKSERDNPDTQY
TRBJ1-5 TRBV27 ASSLDFRSYSNQPQH
TRBJ2-1 TRBV13 ASSLGSGRRNEQF